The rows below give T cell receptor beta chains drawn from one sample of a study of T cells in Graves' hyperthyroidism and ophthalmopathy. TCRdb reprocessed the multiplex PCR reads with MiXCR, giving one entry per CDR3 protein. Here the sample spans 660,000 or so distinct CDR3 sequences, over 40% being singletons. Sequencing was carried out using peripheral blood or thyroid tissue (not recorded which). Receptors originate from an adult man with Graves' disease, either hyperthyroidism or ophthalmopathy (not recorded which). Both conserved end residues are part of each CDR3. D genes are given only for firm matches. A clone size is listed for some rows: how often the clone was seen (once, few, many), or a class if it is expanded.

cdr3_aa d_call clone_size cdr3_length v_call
CASSGSLTNSPLHF NA NA 14 TRBV2
CASGPLGLDDGYTF NA NA 14 TRBV25-1
CASSSPGQGVEQYF TRBD1 NA 14 TRBV7-6
CASSATSRGGQPQHF NA once 15 TRBV25-1
CASSFRAGGGGETQYF NA NA 16 TRBV7-2
CASSYVSGSGEQYF TRBD2 once 14 TRBV6-1
CSVETGRSGNTIYF NA many 14 TRBV29-1
CASSHGGRGGYTF NA NA 13 TRBV14
CASSIIVGQGLNSPLHF NA few 17 TRBV12-3/TRBV12-4
CASSRSAAGGLEEQYF TRBD2 once 16 TRBV7-9
CASSFTGVSNQPQHF NA NA 15 TRBV12-3/TRBV12-4
CSHQRRPKLSGNTIYF NA many 16 TRBV29-1
CASSLAPTGTKGEQYF NA many 16 TRBV7-9
CASRGTGQTTGELFF NA NA 15 TRBV6-1
CASSGTSGRRGEAQYF TRBD2 NA 16 TRBV2
CASSQVEGGAEAFF NA few 14 TRBV12-3/TRBV12-4
CASSFLAGRQETQYF NA few 15 TRBV7-9
CASSFGQGERETQYF TRBD1 NA 15 TRBV5-1
CASSIGVDQPQHF NA many 13 TRBV19
CASSEARNTEAFF NA many 13 TRBV6-1
CASSHPNGETQYF NA many 13 TRBV7-8
CASSESDEQYF NA many 11 TRBV2
CASSNLAGANEQYF TRBD2 few 14 TRBV19